The next 28 T cell receptor beta chains were all read from a single sample in a study of CD8+CD57+ T cells in acquired aplastic anemia. Patients selected for sequencing had displayed CD8+CD57+ cell expansion by flow cytometry. Genomic DNA, serving as template, underwent TCR beta VDJ and CDR3 profiling. Via MiXCR, TCRdb re-called the reads, giving one row per CDR3 protein. The table records over 150,000 distinct CDR3 sequences, roughly 65% of them present only once. Sequenced sample: sorted CD4+, CD8+, or CD8+CD57+ T cells (not recorded which) from PBMCs. The receptors stem from a human donor with aplastic anemia.

The chain links TRBV7-8 to TRBJ1-6; D gene uncertain. Trimming removed 4 bases at V and 12 bases at J, with 19 bases between. The CDR3 extends over 15 amino acids. Germline V lookup: CDR1 SGHVS, CDR2 FQNEAQ. The CDR3, as DNA: TGTGCCAGCAGCTCCGTGGGAGTATGGGGTGGACCCCTCCACTTT. It specifies CASSSVGVWGGPLHF.

The chain joins TRBV20-1 to TRBJ2-3, with 9 bases lining up with TRBD1. The CDR3 is made up of 14 amino acids. Germline V gives CDR1 DFQATT, CDR2 SNEGSKA (reference sequence). V shed 4 bases and J 1 base; nucleotides not matched to a gene: 3. CDR3 region: CSATTGGGTDTQYF. In DNA, the CDR3 is TGCAGTGCTACCACAGGGGGCGGCACAGATACGCAGTATTTT.

The chain joins TRBV10-2 to TRBJ1-6; no reliable D call. Trimming left V 8 bases short and J 7 bases short, with 12 bases between. This CDR3 is built from 13 residues. Germline assignment: CDR1 WSHSY and CDR2 SAAADI. In nucleotides, the CDR3 is TGCGCCAGCGGAGGTAGTGAGAATTCACCCCTCCACTTT. Protein sequence: CASGGSENSPLHF.

V usage is TRBV5-6 and J usage is TRBJ2-7; no clear D gene. The germline V gene has CDR1 SGHDT and CDR2 YYEEEE. The ends were cut back, 4 bases at V and 6 bases at J, with 14 bases in the middle. This CDR3 has 13 amino acids. The CDR3 nucleotides read TGTGCCAGCAGCCAGCTTCGGATGGGCGAGCAGTACTTC. Amino acids: CASSQLRMGEQYF.

This sequence joins TRBV7-2 and TRBJ2-3; D may match TRBD1 or TRBD2 (6 bases each). Trimming took 4 bases from V and 4 from J, leaving 12 bases between them. Germline CDR1 is SGHTA and CDR2 is FQGNSA. The CDR3 runs 14 residues. In DNA, the CDR3 is TGTGCCAGCAGCTCCCCGGGGGCCGCAGATACGCAGTATTTT. Its translation: CASSSPGAADTQYF.

As concerns this clonotype: This may stem from a read error, because a much larger clone lies one nucleotide away. The J gene is TRBJ2-7, the V gene TRBV30; the D is unclear. Trimming left V 2 bases short and J 3 bases short, with 8 bases between. Germline lookup yields CDR1 GTSNPN and CDR2 SVGIG (reference sequence). The CDR3 loop spans 12 amino acids. CDR3 in DNA: TGTGCCTGGAGTCACGGTTACTACGAGCAGTACTTC. Translating gives CAWSHGYYEQYF.

The chain carries TRBV19 and TRBJ1-4; 10 bases agree with TRBD1. Germline V gene sequence: CDR1 LNHDA, CDR2 SQIVND (reference sequence). The length of the CDR3 is 14 residues. Trimming at V came to 3 bases and at J to 7 bases, leaving 2 bases not matched to a gene. CDR3 in DNA: TGTGCCAGTAGTATGGGGACAGGGGTTGAAAAACTGTTTTTT. Its translation is CASSMGTGVEKLFF.

On this clonotype: The CDR3 ends on some other residue instead of the conserved phenylalanine or tryptophan, so this is likely a read error. The V call is TRBV7-9, the J call TRBJ1-6, with D possibly being TRBD1 (5 bases). Looked up from germline, CDR1 is SEHNR and CDR2 is FQNEAQ (reference sequence). There are 13 residues in the CDR3. This CDR3 reads CAGTSSYTSPLHS. The CDR3 bases are TGTGCCGGGACTAGCTCCTATACTTCACCCCTCCACTCT.

V and J are TRBV2 and TRBJ2-5; D might be TRBD2 (6 bases). Germline CDR1 and CDR2: SNHLY and FYNNEI. This CDR3 is built from 14 residues. V lost 3 bases and J 0 bases, leaving 8 bases between the germline ends. CDR3 coding DNA: TGTGCCAGCAGTGAGGGCGGGGACCAAGAGACCCAGTACTTC. Its translation: CASSEGGDQETQYF.

The chain is built from TRBV20-1 and TRBJ2-5, with 12 nucleotides matching TRBD2. V lost 6 bases, J lost 1 base, and 9 bases stayed unmatched. CDR3 length equals 16 residues. Per germline, CDR1 DFQATT and CDR2 SNEGSKA (reference sequence). In DNA, the CDR3 is TGCAGTGCGGACAGCCCTAGCGGGAGGGCCCAAGAGACCCAGTACTTC. It translates to CSADSPSGRAQETQYF.

The rearrangement uses TRBV24-1 and TRBJ2-5; D is perhaps TRBD1 (5 bases). Germline V gene data show CDR1 as KGHDR and CDR2 as SFDVKD. V lost 3 bases and J 2 bases, leaving 9 bases between the germline ends. CDR3 length equals 14 residues. CDR3 in DNA: TGTGCCACCAGTGATCCGACAGAACAAGAGACCCAGTACTTC. It yields the protein CATSDPTEQETQYF.

CDR3 protein: CASSEWGGPGTEAFF. Written as DNA, the CDR3 is TGTGCCAGCAGTGAATGGGGCGGTCCAGGCACTGAAGCTTTCTTT. The chain is built from TRBV25-1 and TRBJ1-1, with D tentatively TRBD1 (5 bases). This CDR3 has 15 residues. Per the germline V gene, CDR1 is MGHDK and CDR2 is SYGVNS. V lost 1 base and J lost 4, with 13 bases in between.

The chain links TRBV24-1 to TRBJ2-3; possible D gene TRBD1, 5 bases. The V gene lost 4 bases and the J gene lost 2 bases, with 12 bases spanning the gap. This CDR3 contains 15 residues. Germline V gene lookup returns CDR1 KGHDR and CDR2 SFDVKD. CDR3 DNA: TGTGCCACCAGTGAAGGGGCGATACTCACAGATACGCAGTATTTT. This gives the protein CATSEGAILTDTQYF.

The chain couples TRBV7-9 to TRBJ2-7; 7 positions match TRBD1. The CDR3 totals 14 residues. V shed 5 bases, J shed 2 bases, and the junction held 6 bases outside the gene matches. Germline V gives CDR1 SEHNR, CDR2 FQNEAQ (reference sequence). This CDR3 is CASSPMTGTYEQYF. The CDR3 DNA reads as TGTGCCAGCAGCCCAATGACAGGGACCTACGAGCAGTACTTC.

The genes are TRBV7-3 and TRBJ2-1; the match to TRBD2 covers 10 bases. This CDR3 contains 14 residues. V dropped 5 bases and J dropped 7; count of bases not matched to a gene: 5. Germline lookup yields CDR1 SGHTA and CDR2 FQGTGA. DNA for the CDR3: TGTGCCAGCAGCGTGGGACTAGCGAGTAATGAGCAGTTCTTC. Translation: CASSVGLASNEQFF.

The gene calls are TRBV4-3 and TRBJ2-7; tentatively, D is TRBD2 (6 bases). CDR1 is LGHNA, CDR2 YSLEER, per germline. The CDR3 is made up of 15 amino acids. V dropped 1 base and J dropped 1 base, with 11 bases sitting between them. The CDR3 DNA sequence: TGCGCCAGCAGCCAAGGGGAGGCTATATCCTACGAGCAGTACTTC. Amino acids: CASSQGEAISYEQYF.

The chain links TRBV6-5 to TRBJ1-1; D call uncertain. V dropped 5 bases and J dropped 6 bases, with 10 bases sitting between them. The CDR3 totals 12 residues. The germline V gene encodes CDR1 MNHEY and CDR2 SVGAGI. The CDR3 protein is CASSEGRAEAFF. The CDR3 DNA reads TGTGCCAGCAGTGAAGGAAGGGCTGAAGCTTTCTTT.

The chain has TRBV27 and TRBJ1-5, with D possibly matching TRBD1 (6 bases). Germline V CDR1 and CDR2: MNHEY, SMNVEV (reference sequence). CDR3 size: 17 residues. The ends were cut back, 7 bases at V and 1 base at J, with 20 bases in the middle. CDR3 sequence: CASNQRWGAWSNQPQHF. The CDR3 region has the DNA TGTGCCAGCAACCAAAGGTGGGGGGCGTGGAGCAATCAGCCCCAGCATTTT.

In the case of this clonotype: A junction boundary mismatches the germline segment, possibly from a read error. The chain links TRBV12-3 or TRBV12-4 to TRBJ1-1, with D perhaps matching TRBD1 (6 bases). The CDR3 runs 13 residues. CDR3 amino acids: CASSPTGSIEAFF. The CDR3 nucleotides read TGTGCCAGCAGCCCTACAGGGAGCATTGAAGCTTTCTTC.

V gene TRBV29-1 combines with J gene TRBJ2-1; 9 nucleotides agree with TRBD2. The ends lost 6 bases at V and 10 bases at J; junction bases unmatched: 16. From germline, CDR1 is SQVTM and CDR2 ANQGSEA. The CDR3 runs to 15 residues. The CDR3 DNA reads TGCAGCGTAAGGGGACTAGCAGGAGTACGGAGGGAGCAGTTCTTC. Translation: CSVRGLAGVRREQFF.

This clonotype was observed once. The rearrangement links TRBV7-9 to TRBJ2-3; TRBD2 matches 12 bases. V lost 5 bases and J lost 3; bases outside the gene matches: 6. The CDR3 length is 16 residues. Germline-derived CDR1 and CDR2 are SEHNR and FQNEAQ (reference sequence). CDR3 sequence: CASSRTSGDITDTQYF. The CDR3 DNA reads TGTGCCAGCAGCAGGACTAGCGGGGATATAACAGATACGCAGTATTTT.

The gene calls are TRBV10-3 and TRBJ2-1; a possible D gene is TRBD2 (5 bases). Germline-derived CDR1 and CDR2 are ENHRY and SYGVKD. The V end was cut by 8 bases, the J end by 4 bases, with 12 bases between. The CDR3 runs 13 residues. The chain's CDR3 is CAIGTREYNEQFF. In DNA, the CDR3 is TGTGCCATCGGAACTAGGGAGTACAATGAGCAGTTCTTC.

The rearrangement links TRBV20-1 to TRBJ2-3, with 7 bases matching TRBD2. The CDR3 is 14 amino acids. The J segment lost 0 bases and the V segment lost 5 bases, leaving 5 bases of the junction unmatched. Germline-derived CDR1 and CDR2 are DFQATT and SNEGSKA (reference sequence). CDR3 residues: CSALKRESTDTQYF. The CDR3 coding sequence is TGCAGTGCTCTCAAGCGGGAAAGCACAGATACGCAGTATTTT.

Only one count was recorded for this clonotype. This chain joins TRBV29-1 and TRBJ1-1, with a possible D match to TRBD1 (5 bases). CDR3 length equals 11 residues. V was pared by 6 bases and J by 10 bases, with 15 bases between. In germline, CDR1 is SQVTM, CDR2 ANQGSEA. The CDR3 is CSVPFDGGAFF. The CDR3 DNA sequence: TGCAGCGTGCCCTTCGATGGGGGAGCTTTCTTT.

The sample holds many counts of this clonotype. V and J are TRBV27 and TRBJ1-5, with D uncertain. The CDR3 has 13 amino acids. The ends were cut back, 2 bases at V and 6 bases at J, with 8 bases in the middle. Looked up from germline, CDR1 is MNHEY and CDR2 is SMNVEV (reference sequence). The CDR3 DNA is TGTGCCAGCAGTTTAGGGGAGGGTCAGCCCCAGCATTTT. Translation: CASSLGEGQPQHF.

The V call is TRBV7-8, the J call TRBJ2-3; TRBD1 matches 8 bases. The CDR3 is made up of 11 amino acids. The junction had 3 bases not matched to a gene; V was cut back by 8 bases and J by 8 bases. Germline assignment: CDR1 SGHVS and CDR2 FQNEAQ. The CDR3 sequence: CASRTGSTQYF. CDR3 in DNA: TGTGCCAGCCGGACAGGGTCTACGCAGTATTTT.

This clonotype was recorded a few times. J is TRBJ1-3 and V is TRBV4-1, with D unclear. In germline, CDR1 is MGHRA, CDR2 YSYEKL. The V and J ends lost 2 bases and 0 bases respectively, with 11 bases between them. CDR3 length equals 16 residues. This CDR3 is CASSQSPLNSGNTIYF. Here the CDR3 DNA reads TGCGCCAGCAGCCAAAGCCCACTCAACTCTGGAAACACCATATATTTT.

The V and J genes are TRBV2 and TRBJ2-3; possibly TRBD2 for D (5 bases). V was shortened by 7 bases and J by 2 bases, with 10 bases between the two germline ends. The germline V gene has CDR1 SNHLY and CDR2 FYNNEI. The CDR3 has 13 amino acids. CDR3 amino acids: CASTGGTTDTQYF. As DNA, the CDR3 is TGTGCCAGCACCGGAGGTACCACAGATACGCAGTATTTT.